This T cell receptor (beta chain) was recorded in a study of PD-L1 blockade in urothelial cancer (dated by TCRdb to about 2017). Background on the whole study: Therapy was started around 2014 for all patients, and atezolizumab 1,200 mg was administered intravenously every 3 weeks. About 90% of the roughly 29 patients were identified as males with urothelial cancer of bladder origin, and a prior smoking history was reported by 18 of 29 patients. An ECOG performance status of 0 or 1 was recorded for the patients, and 0 to 3 prior chemotherapy regimens had been received by the patients. Blood samples were analyzed at 3 weeks after treatment start (second dose) and at 6 weeks after treatment start. A median of around 150,000 T cells and some 84,000 unique TCRs was obtained from blood samples, and a median clonality of approximately 0.08 was observed. The study, an exploratory multi-omic analysis, examined somatic, immune and clinical correlates of response to PD-L1 blockade with atezolizumab in urothelial cancer. Pretreatment tumor samples, along with matched peripheral blood collected serially before and after atezolizumab treatment, underwent TCR sequencing. Progression-free survival longer than 6 months counted as durable clinical benefit, and TCR features were additionally tested against both progression-free and overall survival. In the same patients who had TCR sequencing, pretreatment tumors also underwent whole exome sequencing and RNA sequencing. Durable clinical benefit was achieved by nine patients but not by the remaining 20. Pretreatment blood TCR-seq was available for nearly 30 patients, at least one posttreatment blood collection was obtained for approximately 25 patients, and tumor TCR-seq was available for approximately 25 patients. What the study reported, not specific to this receptor: Small sample size (n ≈ 30) and many exploratory analyses mean the results are intended to be hypothesis-generating. A pretreatment peripheral blood TCR clonality below the median was linked to improved progression-free and overall survival. At 3 weeks after the start of treatment, tumor-associated TCR clones in peripheral blood had expanded more in patients with durable benefit (n ≈ 22, p = 0.022).

Synthetic TCR analog templates were spiked into each PCR to estimate absolute template abundance from read counts. Using the immunoSEQ assay, TCRbeta CDR3 regions were amplified from genomic DNA with bias-controlled V and J gene primers. Sequencing of rearranged TCRbeta segments was performed at approximately 20X coverage. As for the authors' bioinformatics: Sequencing errors were corrected by clustering and CDR3s were annotated against IMGT to assign V, D and J genes. Only productive TCRbeta rearrangements were used in downstream analyses, excluding out-of-frame or stop-codon sequences. Clonality was calculated as one minus the Shannon entropy normalized by the log of the number of unique productive sequences. Fisher's exact test with Benjamini-Hochberg correction, using a cutoff of adjusted p below 0.01, was how clones that differed between time points or between blood and tumor were identified. In TCRdb, the immuneACCESS table is reduced to in-frame sequences with V and J assigned. These tables do not hold every clone; where another copy was compared, an unresolved V gene accounts for under half, and the others remain unexplained. V and J calls and clone size are copied from that table; D and trimming were computed from the DNA. Recorded for this sample are some 71,000 clones; approximately 80% of them occurred a single time. About 7.4% of the sample is held by the ten biggest clonotypes.

The germline V gene specifies SGDLS as CDR1 and YYNGEE as CDR2. Relative to germline, V is missing 3 bases and J is missing 1 base, with 9 bases of the junction outside any gene match. The CDR3 starts with the cysteine, ends with the phenylalanine, and has 16 residues. Only CDR3 DNA is held: 48 bases, read in frame from base 1. Regarding this clone: The clone's antigen remains unknown. Nothing much larger sits one base from this clone, and base qualities are not available.

The sample's time point label, in plain terms: pretreatment peripheral blood. The cohort comprised around 31 patients with locally advanced or metastatic urothelial carcinoma treated at Memorial Sloan Kettering on a trial protocol. Peripheral blood mononuclear cells were collected pretreatment and during treatment, with between 1 and 8 total time points obtained per patient. The Qiagen DNeasy Blood extraction kit was used to purify genomic DNA from total PBMCs and from tumor samples. PBMCs were collected pretreatment and during treatment, and were isolated and stored as previously described. This TCR was recovered from a man aged 35-49 years with urothelial cancer. Recombination linked TRBV9 to TRBJ1-1, with 7 central nucleotides matching TRBD1. Sequenced here: PBMCs, sampled around atezolizumab (anti-PD-L1) treatment. The CDR3 is CASSGRQGVGNTEAFF. The nucleotides read TGTGCCAGCAGCGGCCGACAGGGAGTGGGGAACACTGAAGCTTTCTTT. Beyond the CDR3, the reference TRBV9 and TRBJ1-1 genes provide the residues; the full variable domain reads: DSGVTQTPKHLITATGQRVTLRCSPRSGDLSVYWYQQSLDQGLQFLIQYYNGEERAKGNILERFSAQQFPDLHSELNLSSLELGDSALYFCASSGRQGVGNTEAFFGQGTRLTVV.